The 17 T cell receptor beta chains given below trace back to one sample, sequenced in a study of T cell responses to AZD1222 COVID-19 vaccine (dated by TCRdb to the early 2020s). The library came from the immunoSEQ multiplex PCR assay. TCRdb limited this immuneACCESS table to in-frame rearrangements with V and J called. A share of clones is missing; checked studies link under half to unresolved V genes, and the rest is unexplained. The sample yields about 19,000 clones; roughly 79% were counted once. The top ten hold around 23% of the sample. Taken with the paper, the label for time point translates to: about 28 days (+/-7) after the second vaccine dose. The starting material was peripheral blood, obtained 28 days after the second AZD1222 dose. The receptors originated from an adult who received the AZD1222 COVID-19 vaccine.

In the case of this clone: Other DNA sequences in this specimen translate into the identical CDR3. The chain recombines TRBV4-3 with TRBJ1-2, with 8 bases that match TRBD1. From germline, CDR1 is LGHNA and CDR2 YSLEER. CDR3 length: 16 residues. After removal of 2 bases from V and 4 bases from J, the junction contained 9 bases not matched to a gene. The CDR3, as DNA: TGCGCCAGCAGCCAAAGTCCCCAGGGGGCTGGCTATGGCTACACCTTC. This translates into CASSQSPQGAGYGYTF.

The chain combines TRBV19 with TRBJ1-2; 7 bases line up with TRBD1. Per the germline V gene, CDR1 is LNHDA and CDR2 is SQIVND (reference sequence). The CDR3 has 17 amino acids. The V gene end was trimmed by 0 bases and the J gene end by 2 bases; junction bases not matched to a gene: 9. In DNA form, the CDR3 reads TGTGCCAGTAGTATAGACCCCCCTACAGGGGCCAACTATGGCTACACCTTC. Translation: CASSIDPPTGANYGYTF.

The chain combines TRBV2 with TRBJ1-2; D gene ambiguous. The germline CDR1 and CDR2 sequences are SNHLY and FYNNEI. V lost 3 bases, J lost 4 bases, and 9 bases lay in between. The CDR3 contains 13 residues. CDR3 protein: CASSDSAGYGYTF. CDR3 sequence (DNA): TGTGCCAGCAGTGACAGTGCAGGCTATGGCTACACCTTC.

The CDR3 protein is CAITGTATGELFF. CDR3 nucleotides: TGTGCCATCACAGGGACAGCCACCGGGGAGCTGTTTTTT. The chain recombines TRBV12-3 or TRBV12-4 with TRBJ2-2; 7 bases line up with TRBD1. V was pared by 10 bases and J by 4 bases, with 6 bases of the junction left unmatched. This CDR3 spans 13 amino acids.

J is TRBJ2-3 and V is TRBV7-2, with D possibly being TRBD2 (5 bases). V gave up 4 bases and J gave up 0 bases, with 14 bases separating them. The CDR3 extends over 16 amino acids. Germline V gene lookup returns CDR1 SGHTA and CDR2 FQGNSA. The CDR3 DNA is TGTGCCAGCAGCTACCGGACTTACACTAGCACAGATACGCAGTATTTT. Translation gives CASSYRTYTSTDTQYF.

This chain links TRBV6-5 with TRBJ2-1; 7 bases fit TRBD1. Trimming at V came to 6 bases and at J to 3 bases, leaving 8 bases not matched to a gene. The germline CDR1 and CDR2 sequences are MNHEY and SVGAGI. The CDR3 runs 15 residues. The CDR3 loop is CASRNRGKSYNEQFF. The CDR3 DNA is TGTGCCAGCAGAAACAGGGGAAAGAGCTACAATGAGCAGTTCTTC.

V gene TRBV6-5 combines with J gene TRBJ1-6; TRBD1 matches at 9 bases. Germline CDR1 reads MNHEY; CDR2 reads SVGAGI. CDR3 length: 12 residues. J was trimmed by 15 bases and V by 4 bases; bases with no gene match: 4. CDR3 sequence reads: CASSWDREDLHF. Written as DNA, the CDR3 is TGTGCCAGCAGTTGGGACAGGGAGGACCTCCACTTT.

A remark on this clone: Germline is not matched at one junction end, which may reflect a read error. The chain uses TRBV2 and TRBJ1-2; D is ambiguous. This CDR3 region has 12 residues. CDR1 and CDR2 from the germline V gene are SNHLY and FYNNEI. The chain's CDR3 is CASSEAWYGYTF. CDR3 in DNA: TGTGCCAGCAGCGAAGCTTGGTATGGCTACACCTTC. The full variable domain, its missing parts supplied by reference TRBV2 and TRBJ1-2, is EPEVTQTPSHQVTQMGQEVILRCVPISNHLYFYWYRQILGQKVEFLVSFYNNEISEKSEIFDDQFSVERPDGSNFTLKIRSTKLEDSAMYFCASSEAWYGYTFGSGTRLTVV.

The chain couples TRBV30 to TRBJ1-4; 9 positions match TRBD1. The CDR3 runs 13 residues. J gave up 11 bases and V 2 bases, and 6 bases lay outside the gene matches. Germline V gives CDR1 GTSNPN, CDR2 SVGIG (reference sequence). Here the CDR3 DNA reads TGTGCCTGGAGTCCGGACAGGGGTCTGAAACTGTTTTTT. This sequence encodes CAWSPDRGLKLFF.

The gene calls are TRBV3-1 (or the pseudogene TRBV3-2) and TRBJ2-1; 10 nucleotides line up with TRBD2. CDR1 LGHDT and CDR2 YNNKEL come from the germline V gene (reference sequence). This CDR3 region has 16 residues. V lost 3 bases and J lost 4; bases outside the gene matches: 6. The CDR3 spells CASSHPGLAEYNEQFF. The CDR3 nucleotides read TGTGCCAGCAGCCACCCCGGACTAGCGGAATACAATGAGCAGTTCTTC.

The V gene is TRBV7-9, the J gene TRBJ1-5, with 7 nucleotides matching TRBD1. This CDR3 region has 13 residues. J lost 7 bases, V lost 5 bases, and 5 bases had no gene match. The germline V gene has CDR1 SEHNR and CDR2 FQNEAQ (reference sequence). DNA for the CDR3: TGTGCCAGCAGCCCAGGGGGGGTCCAGCCCCAGCATTTT. As protein: CASSPGGVQPQHF.

The J gene is TRBJ2-1, the V gene TRBV3-1 (or the pseudogene TRBV3-2), with a tentative D call TRBD2 (5 bases). CDR1 is LGHDT and CDR2 is YNNKEL in the germline V gene (reference sequence). This CDR3 region has 14 residues. V lost 7 bases and J lost 3, with 13 bases in between. CDR3 coding DNA: TGTGCCAGCATGCGGACGGGGATCTACAATGAGCAGTTCTTC. Its translation: CASMRTGIYNEQFF.

Remarks on this clone: Other DNA sequences in the sample encode the same CDR3. The chain links TRBV7-2 to TRBJ2-7; D is uncertain. Germline CDR1 is SGHTA and CDR2 is FQGNSA. V was cut by 1 base and J by 2 bases, with 6 bases left in between. This CDR3 is 13 amino acids long. CDR3 DNA: TGTGCCAGCAGCTTAGTTAACCCCTACGAGCAGTACTTC. The encoded protein is CASSLVNPYEQYF. The full variable domain, with the rest looked up from reference TRBV7-2 and TRBJ2-7, is GAGVSQSPSNKVTEKGKDVELRCDPISGHTALYWYRQSLGQGLEFLIYFQGNSAPDKSGLPSDRFSAERTGGSVSTLTIQRTQQEDSAVYLCASSLVNPYEQYFGPGTRLTVT.

V usage is TRBV6-4 and J usage is TRBJ2-7, with a tentative D call TRBD1 (6 bases). This CDR3 comprises 15 residues. Looked up from germline, CDR1 is MRHNA and CDR2 is SNTAGT. The germline V and J ends were trimmed by 8 bases and 3 bases, with 20 bases remaining between them. The CDR3 DNA reads TGTGCCAGCCTGAAGGGGTTACAGGGCTACTACGAGCAGTACTTC. Translation: CASLKGLQGYYEQYF.

This rearrangement joins TRBV27 to TRBJ2-3, with D tentatively TRBD2 (6 bases). The germline gives CDR1 MNHEY, CDR2 SMNVEV (reference sequence). With 5 bases removed from V and 5 bases from J, the gap between germline ends came to 14 bases. The CDR3 has 14 residues. CDR3 nucleotide sequence: TGTGCCAGCAGTCCCCGGGACTTCCTAGATACGCAGTATTTT. It codes for CASSPRDFLDTQYF.

The chain recombines TRBV5-5 with TRBJ1-2; D uncertain. The CDR3 has 15 residues. V was cut by 1 base and J by 7 bases, with 17 bases left in between. Germline V CDR1 and CDR2: SGHKS, YYEKEE (reference sequence). The CDR3 nucleotides are TGTGCCAGCAGCTTGTCGGTCGGGTCCACAGTTGGCTACACCTTC. Residues: CASSLSVGSTVGYTF.

This clone came up once. The chain combines TRBV5-1 with TRBJ1-5; possible D gene TRBD1, 6 bases. Trimming left V 0 bases short and J 0 bases short, with 19 bases between. The CDR3 totals 19 residues. The germline V gene has CDR1 SGHRS and CDR2 YFSETQ. CDR3 in amino acids: CASSLGGTFYLFSNQPQHF. DNA for the CDR3: TGCGCCAGCAGCTTGGGAGGGACATTCTACCTATTTAGCAATCAGCCCCAGCATTTT.